These 31 T cell receptor beta chains were sequenced from one sample in a study of shared clonotypes between healthy human individuals. The table came from immunoSEQ multiplex PCR; TCRdb's copy has only in-frame clones and leaves some out. The sample records 2 million to 2.5 million clones, approximately 96% being singletons. The sample comprised naive CD4+ T cells sorted from blood. Subset: CD45RA+ positively selected. These receptors originate from a man younger than 30 in good health.

The V and J genes are TRBV4-3 and TRBJ1-3; D gene ambiguous. V was trimmed by 0 bases and J by 0 bases, leaving 3 bases between them. The V gene's germline CDR1 is LGHNA and CDR2 YSLEER. The CDR3 is made up of 14 amino acids. In DNA form, the CDR3 reads TGCGCCAGCAGCCAAGACGTCTCTGGAAACACCATATATTTT. The encoded protein is CASSQDVSGNTIYF.

This chain joins TRBV10-1 and TRBJ2-2; possibly TRBD1 or TRBD2 for D (5 bases each). The CDR3 spans 16 residues. Per the germline V gene, CDR1 is WNHNN and CDR2 is SYGVQD (reference sequence). Trimming removed 3 bases from V and 7 bases from J, with 18 bases in between. The CDR3 region has the DNA TGCGCCAGCAGTGATTCGGGGCTGGGGATCGGCGGGGAGCTGTTTTTT. Translation: CASSDSGLGIGGELFF.

This rearrangement joins TRBV20-1 to TRBJ1-2; D is uncertain. CDR1 is DFQATT and CDR2 is SNEGSKA in the germline V gene (reference sequence). The V and J ends lost 5 bases and 3 bases respectively, with 4 bases between them. This CDR3 is 10 amino acids long. Here the CDR3 DNA reads TGCAGTGCTTGGGACTATGGCTACACCTTC. Protein product: CSAWDYGYTF.

The rearrangement uses TRBV6-1 and TRBJ2-6; no clear D gene. Trimming took 1 base from V and 2 from J, leaving 6 bases between them. This CDR3 has 15 residues. CDR1 and CDR2 from the germline V gene are MNHNS and SASEGT. The CDR3: CASSEGSPGANVLTF. The DNA for the CDR3 is TGTGCCAGCAGTGAAGGGAGCCCTGGGGCCAACGTCCTGACTTTC.

The chain links TRBV5-1 to TRBJ1-6, with TRBD1 as a possible D gene (6 bases). There are 20 residues in the CDR3. Germline V gives CDR1 SGHRS, CDR2 YFSETQ. The V gene lost 5 bases and the J gene lost 7 bases, with 31 bases spanning the gap. The DNA of the CDR3 is TGCGCCAGCAGTCCCCGGGGAACGACAGGTCCCAAGGACCTAAATTCACCCCTCCACTTT. Amino acid sequence: CASSPRGTTGPKDLNSPLHF.

As to this clone: Other nucleotide sequences in the sample specify the same CDR3. The chain is built from TRBV19 and TRBJ1-2; unclear D gene. Per germline, CDR1 LNHDA and CDR2 SQIVND (reference sequence). The ends were cut back, 5 bases at V and 1 base at J, with 5 bases in the middle. The CDR3 runs 12 residues. The CDR3 region has the DNA TGTGCCAGTAGTCCCGGTAACTATGGCTACACCTTC. Its translation is CASSPGNYGYTF.

This chain joins TRBV7-9 and TRBJ2-5, with D possibly being TRBD1 (5 bases). The CDR3 extends over 15 amino acids. Trimming shortened V by 9 bases and J by 5 bases, and 22 bases separated the two germline ends. Per the germline V gene, CDR1 is SEHNR and CDR2 is FQNEAQ (reference sequence). The CDR3 sequence is CASNIGAGLYETQYF. DNA of the CDR3: TGTGCCAGTAATATTGGGGCAGGTCTTTATGAGACCCAGTACTTC.

The gene calls are TRBV5-1 and TRBJ2-3, with 10 bases matching TRBD2. The CDR3 has 17 amino acids. CDR1 is SGHRS and CDR2 is YFSETQ in the germline V gene. After removal of 3 bases from V and 5 bases from J, the junction contained 12 bases not matched to a gene. For the CDR3, the DNA is TGCGCCAGCAGCTCCCCTGCCGGGACTAGCGAGGGAGATACGCAGTATTTT. This gives the protein CASSSPAGTSEGDTQYF.

The chain combines TRBV6-5 with TRBJ2-7, with D perhaps matching TRBD1 (6 bases). The CDR3 sequence is 15 residues long. Looked up from germline, CDR1 is MNHEY and CDR2 is SVGAGI. Deletions cut 3 bases from V and 2 bases from J, with 14 bases between. CDR3 protein: CASSYLGGRTYEQYF. The CDR3 region has the DNA TGTGCCAGCAGTTATCTAGGGGGTAGGACCTACGAGCAGTACTTC.

Turning to this clone: At the DNA level, this CDR3 is encoded by other sequences in the same sample as well. V usage is TRBV5-6 and J usage is TRBJ2-6, with D possibly matching TRBD1 (5 bases). V was clipped by 3 bases and J by 4 bases, with 11 bases between them. This CDR3 has 15 residues. The V gene's germline CDR1 is SGHDT and CDR2 YYEEEE. The CDR3 nucleotides are TGTGCCAGCAGCTCTCAGGGTTCCGGGGCCAACGTCCTGACTTTC. As protein: CASSSQGSGANVLTF.

The rearrangement links TRBV28 to TRBJ2-1; TRBD2 matches 8 bases. The CDR3 has 14 amino acids. CDR1 and CDR2 from the germline V gene are MDHEN and SYDVKM. Trimming removed 5 bases from V and 6 bases from J; junction bases left unmatched: 6. The chain's CDR3 is CASSNLLAANEQFF. In DNA, the CDR3 is TGTGCCAGCAGTAACCTACTAGCGGCCAATGAGCAGTTCTTC.

This clone appeared a single time. Other DNA sequences in the same sample also yield this CDR3. J is TRBJ1-1 and V is TRBV6-5; perhaps TRBD1 as D (6 bases). CDR3 length equals 15 residues. Germline V gene lookup returns CDR1 MNHEY and CDR2 SVGAGI. Trimming pared 0 bases from V and 0 bases from J, leaving 8 bases between. CDR3 region: CASSYSRTVNTEAFF. The CDR3 DNA reads as TGTGCCAGCAGTTACTCTAGGACAGTGAACACTGAAGCTTTCTTT.

This CDR3 reads CASSLAPPGTYEQYF. CDR3 bases: TGTGCCAGCAGCTTAGCCCCTCCGGGGACCTACGAGCAGTACTTC. The chain has TRBV7-9 and TRBJ2-7, with D possibly matching TRBD2 (5 bases). V dropped 0 bases and J dropped 2 bases, with 11 bases sitting between them. The germline gives CDR1 SEHNR, CDR2 FQNEAQ (reference sequence). This CDR3 spans 15 amino acids.

CDR3 sequence (DNA): TGTGCCAGCAGCCCCCAACTAGCGGGATCCTCCTACGAGCAGTACTTC. Its translation is CASSPQLAGSSYEQYF. The V gene is TRBV7-2, the J gene TRBJ2-7, with 10 bases aligning to TRBD2. V gave up 5 bases and J gave up 0 bases; unmatched junction bases: 7. Germline loops: CDR1 SGHTA, CDR2 FQGNSA. The CDR3 runs to 16 residues.

V and J are TRBV11-1 and TRBJ2-5, with 8 bases lining up with TRBD2. This CDR3 is 16 amino acids long. Germline V gene lookup returns CDR1 SGHAT and CDR2 FQDESV (reference sequence). The V segment lost 3 bases and the J segment 1 base; nucleotides outside the gene matches: 7. The CDR3 spells CASSFVTGTSQETQYF. DNA for the CDR3: TGTGCCAGCAGCTTCGTAACCGGGACTAGCCAAGAGACCCAGTACTTC. Complete variable domain (other parts from reference TRBV11-1 and TRBJ2-5): EAEVAQSPRYKITEKSQAVAFWCDPISGHATLYWYRQILGQGPELLVQFQDESVVDDSQLPKDRFSAERLKGVDSTLKIQPAELGDSAMYLCASSFVTGTSQETQYFGPGTRLLVL.

For this clone: This sample also contains other DNA sequences that code for the same CDR3. This chain connects TRBV7-9 to TRBJ2-2; unclear D gene. The CDR3 extends over 13 amino acids. V lost 0 bases and J lost 3, with 2 bases in between. In germline, CDR1 is SEHNR, CDR2 FQNEAQ (reference sequence). The CDR3 reads CASSLADTGELFF. The CDR3 nucleotides read TGTGCCAGCAGCTTAGCGGACACCGGGGAGCTGTTTTTT.

The rearrangement joins TRBV10-1 to TRBJ2-2, with a possible D match to TRBD2 (6 bases). CDR3 length: 14 residues. The germline V gene has CDR1 WNHNN and CDR2 SYGVQD (reference sequence). V was pared by 6 bases and J by 5 bases, with 13 bases between. CDR3 region: CASSRDLRTGELFF. CDR3 nucleotides: TGCGCCAGCAGCCGGGACTTGAGGACCGGGGAGCTGTTTTTT.

The chain employs TRBV6-1 and TRBJ1-6, with TRBD1 identical over 8 bases. CDR1 is MNHNS and CDR2 is SASEGT in the germline V gene. With V trimmed by 1 base and J by 6 bases, 8 bases remained unmatched. The CDR3 runs 17 residues. CDR3: CASSEGDRLLGNSPLHF. For the CDR3, the DNA is TGTGCCAGCAGTGAAGGGGACAGGCTTCTTGGTAATTCACCCCTCCACTTT.

The chain couples TRBV4-3 to TRBJ2-1, with TRBD1 identical over 8 bases. CDR1 is LGHNA, CDR2 YSLEER, per germline. J was trimmed by 0 bases and V by 3 bases; bases with no gene match: 4. The CDR3 covers 16 residues. CDR3 loop: CASSHGDRYSYNEQFF. Here the CDR3 DNA reads TGCGCCAGCAGCCATGGGGACAGGTACTCCTACAATGAGCAGTTCTTC.

As concerns this clone: Other DNA variants within this sample encode the same CDR3. The chain joins TRBV6-5 to TRBJ2-5; possibly TRBD1 or TRBD2 for D (6 bases each). This CDR3 comprises 15 residues. Germline V CDR1 and CDR2: MNHEY, SVGAGI. The V end was cut by 0 bases, the J end by 4 bases, with 12 bases between. CDR3 amino acids: CASSYSQGRGETQYF. CDR3 DNA sequence: TGTGCCAGCAGTTACTCGCAGGGGCGGGGAGAGACCCAGTACTTC.

The chain is built from TRBV30 and TRBJ1-2; no clear D. This CDR3 has 15 amino acids. Per the germline V gene, CDR1 is GTSNPN and CDR2 is SVGIG (reference sequence). Trimming took 2 bases from V and 8 from J, leaving 21 bases between them. CDR3: CAWSRDSGHPGGYTF. As DNA, the CDR3 is TGTGCCTGGAGTCGAGACTCCGGGCACCCAGGAGGCTACACCTTC.

The genes are TRBV5-1 and TRBJ2-7; D may be TRBD1 (5 bases). The CDR3 is 15 amino acids. CDR1 and CDR2 (germline): SGHRS, YFSETQ. V lost 4 bases and J 1 base, leaving 15 bases between the germline ends. CDR3 DNA: TGCGCCAGCAGCCTCGACAGCGAAGGGTCCTACGAGCAGTACTTC. It is translated as CASSLDSEGSYEQYF.

This chain connects TRBV2 to TRBJ2-7, with a weak D call TRBD1 (5 bases). This CDR3 region has 13 residues. V lost 4 bases to trimming and J lost 4 bases, with 11 bases between them. Germline-derived CDR1 and CDR2 are SNHLY and FYNNEI. The CDR3 protein is CASSGQLNYEQYF. In nucleotides, the CDR3 is TGTGCCAGCAGTGGACAGCTGAATTACGAGCAGTACTTC.

This clone was picked up one time. The genes are TRBV7-3 and TRBJ2-3; D not certain. The CDR3 runs to 14 residues. The ends were cut back, 5 bases at V and 2 bases at J, with 11 bases in the middle. The germline CDR1 and CDR2 sequences are SGHTA and FQGTGA. In nucleotides, the CDR3 is TGTGCCAGCAGCCCAACCGGTTACACAGATACGCAGTATTTT. As protein: CASSPTGYTDTQYF.

This chain connects TRBV5-1 to TRBJ2-5; TRBD2 matches 10 bases. V gave up 0 bases and J gave up 9 bases; unmatched junction bases: 17. The CDR3 runs to 18 residues. Germline CDR1 is SGHRS and CDR2 is YFSETQ. The CDR3 sequence: CASSLVASGGPATRAQYF. The CDR3, as DNA: TGCGCCAGCAGCTTGGTGGCTAGCGGGGGCCCCGCCACAAGGGCCCAGTACTTC.

V is TRBV30 and J is TRBJ1-2, with D maybe TRBD1 (6 bases). Trimming removed 2 bases at V and 2 bases at J, with 9 bases between. CDR3 size: 13 residues. Germline values: CDR1 GTSNPN, CDR2 SVGIG (reference sequence). This CDR3 reads CAWSTRGNYGYTF. The DNA for the CDR3 is TGTGCCTGGAGTACCAGGGGCAACTATGGCTACACCTTC.

The chain couples TRBV18 to TRBJ2-7; D perhaps matches TRBD1 (5 bases). V was shortened by 3 bases and J by 5 bases, with 14 bases between the two germline ends. Germline V gene lookup returns CDR1 KGHSH and CDR2 LQKENI. The CDR3 consists of 14 residues. CDR3 DNA sequence: TGTGCCAGCTCACCCTTCAACAGGCAGAACGAGCAGTACTTC. This sequence encodes CASSPFNRQNEQYF.

V is TRBV30 and J is TRBJ1-6; D is perhaps TRBD1 (6 bases). V was trimmed by 5 bases and J by 7 bases, leaving 9 bases between them. The CDR3 has 12 residues. Germline CDR1 reads GTSNPN; CDR2 reads SVGIG (reference sequence). In DNA, the CDR3 is TGTGCCTGGGGACAGCCAAATTCACCCCTCCACTTT. Protein sequence: CAWGQPNSPLHF. The full variable domain, with the rest looked up from reference TRBV30 and TRBJ1-6, is SQTIHQWPATLVQPVGSPLSLECTVEGTSNPNLYWYRQAAGRGLQLLFYSVGIGQISSEVPQNLSASRPQDRQFILSSKKLLLSDSGFYLCAWGQPNSPLHFGNGTRLTVT.

The chain carries TRBV2 and TRBJ1-2, with a possible D match to TRBD1 (5 bases). Germline V gives CDR1 SNHLY, CDR2 FYNNEI. Trimming left V 1 base short and J 5 bases short, with 17 bases between. This CDR3 region has 16 residues. The CDR3: CASSEGRGDSGYGYTF. CDR3 nucleotide sequence: TGTGCCAGCAGTGAAGGGCGGGGAGACAGTGGATATGGCTACACCTTC.

The chain has TRBV7-9 and TRBJ1-4, with 7 positions matching TRBD1. The V gene end was trimmed by 1 base and the J gene end by 3 bases; junction bases not matched to a gene: 5. Per germline, CDR1 SEHNR and CDR2 FQNEAQ (reference sequence). The CDR3 length is 16 residues. In DNA, the CDR3 is TGTGCCAGCAGCTTAGGAGGGGGCGCTTCTAATGAAAAACTGTTTTTT. Its protein is CASSLGGGASNEKLFF.

This clone has just one count. This rearrangement joins TRBV18 to TRBJ2-5, with D maybe TRBD1 (6 bases). With 3 bases removed from V and 4 bases from J, the gap between germline ends came to 18 bases. Germline V CDR1 and CDR2: KGHSH, LQKENI. There are 16 residues in the CDR3. The DNA for the CDR3 is TGTGCCAGCTCACCGATACCGACAGGAGTACGAGAGACCCAGTACTTC. Amino acids: CASSPIPTGVRETQYF.